This TCR beta chain was sequenced in a study of blood T cells in healthy people across ages. Study results and caveats: Naive and antigen-experienced cells could not be conclusively compared, given unsorted PBMCs. Shifts in expanded clonotypes may have been confounded by donor CMV status, which was unknown.

The CDR3 is 16 residues long. Looked up from germline, CDR1 is MNHEY and CDR2 is SMNVEV (reference sequence). With regard to this clonotype: Antigen specificity is unknown. This may arise from a read error, as a much more abundant clone is one base away.

Healthy individuals of Caucasian origin from Russia, aged 6 to 90, served as donors. It was with a sample-barcoded 5' primer and a J-beta primer mix that a second PCR of roughly 7 to 12 cycles was run. With 12 random nucleotides, a template-switch adaptor tagged each individual cDNA molecule. TCRdb reanalysed the 5' RACE reads using MiXCR and keeps one entry per CDR3 protein. The sample records more than 800,000 distinct CDR3 sequences, around 28% being singletons. This clonotype was obtained from a woman aged 80 or over in good health. The chain recombines TRBV27 with TRBJ2-1; D might be TRBD2 (5 bases). Sequences were obtained from blood. The CDR3 DNA follows: TGTGCCAGCAGTTTAAATGCGGGCGTCACCTACAATGAGCGGTTCTTC. Amino acids: CASSLNAGVTYNERFF.